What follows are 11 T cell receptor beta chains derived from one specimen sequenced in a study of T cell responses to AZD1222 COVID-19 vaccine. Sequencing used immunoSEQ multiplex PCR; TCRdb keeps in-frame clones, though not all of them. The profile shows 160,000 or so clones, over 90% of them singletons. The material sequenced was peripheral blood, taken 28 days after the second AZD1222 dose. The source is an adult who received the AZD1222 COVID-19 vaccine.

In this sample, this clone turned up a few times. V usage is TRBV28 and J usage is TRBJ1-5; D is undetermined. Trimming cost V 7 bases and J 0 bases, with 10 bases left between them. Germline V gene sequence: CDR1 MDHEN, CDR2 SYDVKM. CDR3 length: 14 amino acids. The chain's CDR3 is CASTSEFSNQPQHF. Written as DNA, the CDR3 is TGTGCCAGCACTTCTGAATTTAGCAATCAGCCCCAGCATTTT. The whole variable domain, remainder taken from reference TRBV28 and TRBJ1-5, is DVKVTQSSRYLVKRTGEKVFLECVQDMDHENMFWYRQDPGLGLRLIYFSYDVKMKEKGDIPEGYSVSREKKERFSLILESASTNQTSMYLCASTSEFSNQPQHFGDGTRLSIL.

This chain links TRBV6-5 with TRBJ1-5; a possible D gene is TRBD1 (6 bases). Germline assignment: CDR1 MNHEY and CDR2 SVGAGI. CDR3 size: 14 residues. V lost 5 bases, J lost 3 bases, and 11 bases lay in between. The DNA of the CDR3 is TGTGCCAGCAGTCCAGGGGTGGACAATCAGCCCCAGCATTTT. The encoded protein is CASSPGVDNQPQHF.

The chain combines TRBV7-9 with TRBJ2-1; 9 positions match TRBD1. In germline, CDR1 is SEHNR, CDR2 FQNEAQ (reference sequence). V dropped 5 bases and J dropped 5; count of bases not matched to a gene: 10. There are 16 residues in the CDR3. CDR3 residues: CASSETGTGNHNEQFF. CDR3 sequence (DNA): TGTGCCAGCAGCGAAACCGGGACAGGGAACCACAATGAGCAGTTCTTC.

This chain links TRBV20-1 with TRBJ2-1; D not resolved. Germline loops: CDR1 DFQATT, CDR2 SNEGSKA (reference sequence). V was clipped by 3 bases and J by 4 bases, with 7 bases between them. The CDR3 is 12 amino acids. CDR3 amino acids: CSASYRYNEQFF. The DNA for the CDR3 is TGCAGTGCTAGTTACCGGTACAATGAGCAGTTCTTC.

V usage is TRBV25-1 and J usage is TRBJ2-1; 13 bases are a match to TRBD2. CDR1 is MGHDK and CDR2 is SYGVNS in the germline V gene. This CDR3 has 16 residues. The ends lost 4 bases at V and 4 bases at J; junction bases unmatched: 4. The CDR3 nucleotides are TGTGCCAGCAGTGCCCGACTAGCGGGGGGTTACAATGAGCAGTTCTTC. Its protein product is CASSARLAGGYNEQFF.

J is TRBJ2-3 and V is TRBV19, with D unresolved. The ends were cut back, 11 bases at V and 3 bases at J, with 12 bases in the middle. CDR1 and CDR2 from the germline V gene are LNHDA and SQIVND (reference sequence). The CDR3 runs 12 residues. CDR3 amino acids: CASASWTDTQYF. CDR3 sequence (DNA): TGTGCCTCCGCTTCATGGACAGATACGCAGTATTTT.

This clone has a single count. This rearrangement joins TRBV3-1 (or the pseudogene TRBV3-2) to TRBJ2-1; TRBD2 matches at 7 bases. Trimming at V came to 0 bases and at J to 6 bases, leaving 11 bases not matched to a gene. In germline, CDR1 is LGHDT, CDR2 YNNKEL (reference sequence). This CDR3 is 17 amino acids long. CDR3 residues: CASSQELGGNLINEQFF. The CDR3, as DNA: TGTGCCAGCAGCCAAGAATTGGGAGGGAATCTTATCAATGAGCAGTTCTTC.

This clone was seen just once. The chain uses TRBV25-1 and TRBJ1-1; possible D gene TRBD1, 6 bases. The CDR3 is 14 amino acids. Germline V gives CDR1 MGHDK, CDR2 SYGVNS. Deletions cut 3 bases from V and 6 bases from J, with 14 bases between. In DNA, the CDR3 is TGTGCCAGCAGTGACGGGGGGCTAGGGTCTGAAGCTTTCTTT. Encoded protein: CASSDGGLGSEAFF.

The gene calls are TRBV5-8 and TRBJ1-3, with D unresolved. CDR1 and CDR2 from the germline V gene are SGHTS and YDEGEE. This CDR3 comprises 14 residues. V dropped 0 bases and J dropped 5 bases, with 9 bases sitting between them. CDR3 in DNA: TGTGCCAGCAGCTTGGGGTCAGTCCGAAACACCATATATTTT. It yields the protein CASSLGSVRNTIYF.

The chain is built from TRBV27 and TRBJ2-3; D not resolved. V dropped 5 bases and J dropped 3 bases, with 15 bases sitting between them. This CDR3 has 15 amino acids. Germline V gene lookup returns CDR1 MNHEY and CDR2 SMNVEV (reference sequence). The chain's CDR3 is CASSPTLLGTDTQYF. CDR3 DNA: TGTGCCAGCAGTCCGACTCTCTTGGGGACAGATACGCAGTATTTT.

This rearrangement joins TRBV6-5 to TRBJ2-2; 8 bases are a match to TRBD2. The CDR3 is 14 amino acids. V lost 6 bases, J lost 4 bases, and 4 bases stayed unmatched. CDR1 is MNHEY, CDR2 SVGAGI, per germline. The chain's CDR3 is CASRVSGVTGELFF. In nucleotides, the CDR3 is TGTGCCAGCAGGGTTAGCGGGGTCACCGGGGAGCTGTTTTTT.